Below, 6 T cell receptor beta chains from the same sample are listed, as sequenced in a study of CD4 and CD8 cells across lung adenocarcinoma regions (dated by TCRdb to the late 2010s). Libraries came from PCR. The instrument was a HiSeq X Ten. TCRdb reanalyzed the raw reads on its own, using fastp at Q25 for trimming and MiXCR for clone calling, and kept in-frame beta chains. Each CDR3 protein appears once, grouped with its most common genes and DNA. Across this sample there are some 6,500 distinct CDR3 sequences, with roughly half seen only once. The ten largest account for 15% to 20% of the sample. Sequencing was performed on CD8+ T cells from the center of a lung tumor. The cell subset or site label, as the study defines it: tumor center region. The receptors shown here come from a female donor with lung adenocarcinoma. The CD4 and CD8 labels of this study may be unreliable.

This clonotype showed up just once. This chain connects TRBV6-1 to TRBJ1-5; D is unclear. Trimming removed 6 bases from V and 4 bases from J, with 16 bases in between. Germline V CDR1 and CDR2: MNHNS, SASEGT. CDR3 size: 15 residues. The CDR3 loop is CASRSLLSFNQPQHF. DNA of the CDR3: TGTGCCAGCAGAAGTCTATTAAGCTTTAATCAGCCCCAGCATTTT.

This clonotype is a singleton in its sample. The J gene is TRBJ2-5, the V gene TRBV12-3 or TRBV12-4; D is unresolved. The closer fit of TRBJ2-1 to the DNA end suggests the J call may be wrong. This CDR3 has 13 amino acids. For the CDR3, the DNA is TGTGCCAGCAACCTCAAGGGCGATACTGAGCAGTTCTTC. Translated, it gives CASNLKGDTEQFF.

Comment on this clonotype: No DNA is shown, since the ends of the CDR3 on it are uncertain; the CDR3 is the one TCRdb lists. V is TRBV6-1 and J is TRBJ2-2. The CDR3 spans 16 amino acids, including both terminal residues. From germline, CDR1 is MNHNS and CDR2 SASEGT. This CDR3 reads CASSVHASFGAGAQFF.

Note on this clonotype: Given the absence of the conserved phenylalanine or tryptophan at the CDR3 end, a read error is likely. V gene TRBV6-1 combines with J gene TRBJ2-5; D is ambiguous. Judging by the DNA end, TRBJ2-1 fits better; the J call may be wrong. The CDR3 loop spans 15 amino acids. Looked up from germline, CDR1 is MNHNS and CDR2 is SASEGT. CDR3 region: CASSEGSRLGATQFS. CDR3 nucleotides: TGTGCCAGCAGTGAAGGCTCGCGACTCGGAGCGACCCAGTTCTCG.

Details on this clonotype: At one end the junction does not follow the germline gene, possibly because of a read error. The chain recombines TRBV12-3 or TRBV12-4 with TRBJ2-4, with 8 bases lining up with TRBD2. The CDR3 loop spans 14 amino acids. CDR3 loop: CGSTGGSPENIQYF. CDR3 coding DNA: TGTGGCAGCACGGGGGGGTCCCCCGAAAACATTCAGTATTTC.

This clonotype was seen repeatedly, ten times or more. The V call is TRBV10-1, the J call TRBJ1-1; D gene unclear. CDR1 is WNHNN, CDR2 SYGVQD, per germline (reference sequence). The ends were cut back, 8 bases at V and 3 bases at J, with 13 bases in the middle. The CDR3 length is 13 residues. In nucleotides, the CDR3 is TGCGCCAGCTCCCCCCGAAGCGACACTGAAGCTTTCTTT. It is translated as CASSPRSDTEAFF.